This TCR beta chain was sequenced in a study of T cell repertoires in cytomegalovirus infection. Study details: Based on public TCR beta signatures, there were indications of CMV infection and of a matching HLA type. Whole-study findings and limits: Clonotype analysis showed dominance of the ex vivo response by HLA-C-restricted CMV-specific TCR beta clonotypes. The cumulative frequency of public TCR beta families identified carriers of CMV plus the relevant HLA.

With V trimmed by 5 bases and J by 3 bases, 9 bases remained unmatched. CDR3 length equals 15 residues. Germline CDR1 reads DFQATT; CDR2 reads SNEGSKA (reference sequence). TCRdb passed the reads through MiXCR, listing each CDR3 protein once. Of approximately 550,000 distinct CDR3 sequences listed, about 17% were seen once; the top ten hold about 24%. A word on this clonotype: Antigen: not known.

The chain employs TRBV20-1 and TRBJ2-1; 8 bases align to TRBD1. Sequencing used CD8+ T cells from PBMCs. The clonotype originates from a human donor in good health (CMV status not recorded). Some clones in this sample may be carry-over from other donors' samples. CDR3 loop: CSARNRDRLYNEQFF. CDR3 nucleotides: TGCAGTGCTCGAAACCGGGACAGGCTCTACAATGAGCAGTTCTTC.